One sample yielded the 28 T cell receptor beta chains listed below, sequenced in a study of T cells in Graves' hyperthyroidism and ophthalmopathy. Amplified TCR beta CDR3 regions derived from RNA transcripts. The HTBI set primed first-round TCR CDR3 RT-PCR. MiXCR, run by TCRdb on the multiplex PCR reads, gives a single entry per CDR3 protein. Here the sample spans 500,000 to 700,000 distinct CDR3 sequences, 16% being singletons. The specimen was blood. Receptors originate from a woman between 18 and 29 years old with Graves' hyperthyroidism.

This clonotype was seen a few times. The V and J genes are TRBV29-1 and TRBJ2-7, with 7 bases fitting TRBD2. The CDR3 runs 15 residues. J lost 3 bases, V lost 1 base, and 9 bases had no gene match. Germline V lookup: CDR1 SQVTM, CDR2 ANQGSEA. CDR3 sequence: CSVEVPGRGVYEQYF. The CDR3 nucleotides are TGCAGCGTTGAAGTACCGGGACGGGGGGTCTACGAGCAGTACTTC.

The chain is built from TRBV27 and TRBJ2-2, with D possibly called TRBD1 or TRBD2 (6 bases each). The length of the CDR3 is 15 residues. V lost 6 bases and J 5 bases, leaving 16 bases between the germline ends. The germline gives CDR1 MNHEY, CDR2 SMNVEV (reference sequence). CDR3 DNA: TGTGCCAGCAGCCGGGGACCGGGGGCGACCGGGGAGCTGTTTTTT. This sequence encodes CASSRGPGATGELFF.

As for this clonotype: Just one base apart from a much larger clone, this may be a read error. V gene TRBV5-1 combines with J gene TRBJ1-1; no firm D call. V lost 4 bases and J 3 bases, leaving 13 bases between the germline ends. The CDR3 is 14 amino acids. Germline lookup yields CDR1 SGHRS and CDR2 YFSETQ. CDR3 amino acids: CASSSRVGDTEAFF. In DNA form, the CDR3 reads TGCGCCAGCAGCAGTAGGGTGGGCGACACTGAAGCTTTCTTT.

The J gene is TRBJ1-2, the V gene TRBV7-9; D might be TRBD1 (5 bases). Trimming removed 5 bases at V and 1 base at J, with 17 bases between. The CDR3 contains 16 residues. CDR1 is SEHNR and CDR2 is FQNEAQ in the germline V gene (reference sequence). The CDR3 region has the DNA TGTGCCAGCAGCCCCGAATGGGGACGGCATAACTATGGCTACACCTTC. Protein sequence: CASSPEWGRHNYGYTF.

Ten or more counts support this clonotype. The V gene is TRBV15, the J gene TRBJ2-5; D unclear. V gave up 1 base and J gave up 3 bases, with 3 bases separating them. CDR1 is LNHNV, CDR2 YYDKDF, per germline (reference sequence). The length of the CDR3 is 12 residues. The CDR3 here is CATSRGEETQYF. DNA of the CDR3: TGTGCCACCAGCAGAGGAGAAGAGACCCAGTACTTC.

At least ten counts were recorded for this clonotype. The chain couples TRBV7-2 to TRBJ1-3; no reliable D call. The germline CDR1 and CDR2 sequences are SGHTA and FQGNSA. With 5 bases removed from V and 0 bases from J, the gap between germline ends came to 5 bases. There are 13 residues in the CDR3. The CDR3 loop is CASSPNSGNTIYF. In nucleotides, the CDR3 is TGTGCCAGCAGCCCGAACTCTGGAAACACCATATATTTT.

The table lists this clonotype with a few counts. The chain links TRBV7-6 to TRBJ2-5, with no clear D. This CDR3 contains 13 residues. CDR1 and CDR2 from the germline V gene are SGHVS and FNYEAQ. The V gene lost 6 bases and the J gene lost 4 bases, with 12 bases spanning the gap. The CDR3 coding sequence is TGTGCCAGCAGTTACCTTTTCGCAGAGACCCAGTACTTC. Amino acid sequence: CASSYLFAETQYF.

The sample holds many counts of this clonotype. This chain joins TRBV12-3 or TRBV12-4 and TRBJ2-3; the D gene is possibly TRBD2 (6 bases). The CDR3 is 13 amino acids. V was pared by 5 bases and J by 6 bases, with 12 bases between. This chain's CDR3 is CASSPGTGDTQYF. The CDR3 coding sequence is TGTGCCAGCAGTCCTGGGACTGGCGATACGCAGTATTTT.

The chain has TRBV18 and TRBJ2-7; D unresolved. CDR1 is KGHSH, CDR2 LQKENI, per germline. This CDR3 region has 15 residues. V was shortened by 5 bases and J by 3 bases, with 17 bases between the two germline ends. CDR3 sequence (DNA): TGTGCCAGCTCAGAATATGCAGGAAGCCTCTACGAGCAGTACTTC. Its protein product is CASSEYAGSLYEQYF.

This clonotype turned up a few times. The CDR3 coding sequence is TGTGCCAGCAGTTACTCCCGGGACGGGAACTATGGCTACACCTTC. As protein: CASSYSRDGNYGYTF. The chain recombines TRBV6-2 or TRBV6-3 with TRBJ1-2, with D maybe TRBD1 (5 bases). The germline V gene encodes CDR1 MNHEY and CDR2 SVGEGT. The ends were cut back, 0 bases at V and 2 bases at J, with 10 bases in the middle. The CDR3 covers 15 residues.

This clonotype was detected only a few times. J is TRBJ1-2 and V is TRBV11-2; TRBD1 matches 10 bases. The germline gives CDR1 SGHAT, CDR2 FQNNGV. V trimming: 1 base; J trimming: 7 bases; junction bases outside the gene matches: 9. The CDR3 sequence is 16 residues long. Written as DNA, the CDR3 is TGTGCCAGCAGCTTAGTTGTATGGGACAGGGGTCGTGGCTACACCTTC. Residues: CASSLVVWDRGRGYTF.

In this sample, this clonotype turned up many times. The chain is built from TRBV7-6 and TRBJ2-3; D gene ambiguous. From germline, CDR1 is SGHVS and CDR2 FNYEAQ. Deletions cut 6 bases from V and 3 bases from J, with 10 bases between. This CDR3 has 13 residues. The CDR3, as DNA: TGTGCCAGCAGTTACACAGCTACAGATACGCAGTATTTT. As protein: CASSYTATDTQYF.

This chain's CDR3 is CASSLAPSGGASGELFF. The CDR3 DNA follows: TGTGCCAGCAGCTTGGCCCCCAGCGGGGGGGCCTCCGGGGAGCTGTTTTTT. V gene TRBV5-4 combines with J gene TRBJ2-2; TRBD2 matches 10 bases. The CDR3 runs to 17 residues. CDR1 SGHNT and CDR2 YYREEE come from the germline V gene (reference sequence). V lost 0 bases to trimming and J lost 6 bases; unmatched junction nucleotides: 8.

This clonotype has only a few counts. The chain couples TRBV7-9 to TRBJ1-3; D is unclear. The CDR3 contains 15 residues. Germline V CDR1 and CDR2: SEHNR, FQNEAQ (reference sequence). V was clipped by 4 bases and J by 4 bases, with 14 bases between them. The CDR3 bases are TGTGCCAGCAGCTACGACGGAGGCCGGGGAAACACCATATATTTT. The encoded protein is CASSYDGGRGNTIYF.

This clonotype was seen many times. CDR3 protein: CASSVSGHEQFF. Written as DNA, the CDR3 is TGTGCCAGCAGCGTTAGCGGACATGAGCAGTTCTTC. This sequence joins TRBV9 and TRBJ2-1; possible D gene TRBD2, 6 bases. Germline loops: CDR1 SGDLS, CDR2 YYNGEE. Trimming removed 2 bases at V and 8 bases at J, with 8 bases between. The CDR3 sequence is 12 residues long.

The CDR3 protein is CASSPQSAGDVTGELFF. CDR3 nucleotide sequence: TGTGCCAGCTCACCACAAAGCGCGGGCGACGTCACCGGGGAGCTGTTTTTT. The chain recombines TRBV18 with TRBJ2-2; maybe TRBD2 (5 bases). V dropped 1 base and J dropped 4 bases, with 16 bases sitting between them. Germline lookup yields CDR1 KGHSH and CDR2 LQKENI. CDR3 size: 17 residues.

This clonotype was detected ten times or more. The chain has TRBV2 and TRBJ1-1; weak D call: TRBD1 (6 bases). V was pared by 10 bases and J by 1 base, with 7 bases between. CDR3 size: 11 residues. Germline lookup yields CDR1 SNHLY and CDR2 FYNNEI. CDR3 bases: TGTGCCAACAGGGAGAACACTGAAGCTTTCTTT. This gives the protein CANRENTEAFF.

This chain connects TRBV5-1 to TRBJ1-2; perhaps TRBD1 as D (5 bases). In germline, CDR1 is SGHRS, CDR2 YFSETQ. The CDR3 spans 15 residues. V lost 5 bases, J lost 0 bases, and 14 bases lay in between. This CDR3 is CASRVRATANYGYTF. The CDR3 DNA reads as TGCGCCAGCAGGGTCAGGGCGACAGCTAACTATGGCTACACCTTC.

V gene TRBV7-2 combines with J gene TRBJ1-4; the D gene is possibly TRBD1 (5 bases). CDR1 is SGHTA, CDR2 FQGNSA, per germline. The CDR3 runs to 15 residues. V was shortened by 3 bases and J by 7 bases, with 15 bases between the two germline ends. The CDR3 here is CASSFGRTMGEKLFF. The CDR3 DNA reads TGTGCCAGCAGCTTCGGCAGGACAATGGGTGAAAAACTGTTTTTT.

CDR3 nucleotides: TGTGCCAGCAGCCCGGGACTAGCGGGAGGGCCATGGGAGCAGTTCTTC. Its translation: CASSPGLAGGPWEQFF. The J gene is TRBJ2-1, the V gene TRBV6-4, with 16 bases lining up with TRBD2. V shed 6 bases, J shed 10 bases, and the junction held 9 bases outside the gene matches. CDR1 and CDR2 from the germline V gene are MRHNA and SNTAGT. CDR3 size: 16 residues.

The chain carries TRBV27 and TRBJ2-1, with 9 positions matching TRBD2. Germline V gene lookup returns CDR1 MNHEY and CDR2 SMNVEV (reference sequence). V shed 1 base, J shed 5 bases, and the junction held 6 bases outside the gene matches. There are 16 residues in the CDR3. The CDR3 region is CASSLYAGGLNNEQFF. CDR3 DNA sequence: TGTGCCAGCAGTTTATATGCGGGAGGGCTAAACAATGAGCAGTTCTTC.

In its sample, this clonotype was seen many times. V usage is TRBV7-9 and J usage is TRBJ2-3; weak D call: TRBD1 (6 bases). Germline values: CDR1 SEHNR, CDR2 FQNEAQ (reference sequence). The CDR3 is 15 amino acids. V dropped 1 base and J dropped 0 bases, with 8 bases sitting between them. CDR3 sequence (DNA): TGTGCCAGCAGCTTAGTTGACAGGAGCACAGATACGCAGTATTTT. It translates to CASSLVDRSTDTQYF.

This clonotype was recorded many times. The chain couples TRBV7-2 to TRBJ2-1; D is ambiguous. The germline CDR1 and CDR2 sequences are SGHTA and FQGNSA. V lost 0 bases, J lost 7 bases, and 10 bases lay in between. The CDR3 length is 14 residues. The CDR3 here is CASSLARLDNEQFF. CDR3 nucleotides: TGTGCCAGCAGCTTAGCTAGGTTGGATAATGAGCAGTTCTTC.

The CDR3 DNA sequence: TGTGCCAGCAGTGAAACTGTTGTTCGGCTCAATGAGCAGTTCTTC. Translation: CASSETVVRLNEQFF. The chain uses TRBV6-4 and TRBJ2-1; no firm D call. Per the germline V gene, CDR1 is MRHNA and CDR2 is SNTAGT. The CDR3 contains 15 residues. With 3 bases removed from V and 6 bases from J, the gap between germline ends came to 15 bases.

In this sample, this clonotype turned up many times. CDR3 amino acids: CASSQVPGQGGTQYF. The CDR3 bases are TGTGCCAGCAGCCAGGTCCCGGGACAGGGAGGGACGCAGTATTTT. This chain links TRBV6-1 with TRBJ2-3, with 9 bases fitting TRBD1. The CDR3 consists of 15 residues. V was pared by 6 bases and J by 9 bases, with 13 bases of the junction left unmatched. Germline CDR1 MNHNS, CDR2 SASEGT.

Comments on this clonotype: Compared with germline, one end of the junction differs, possibly owing to a read error. J is TRBJ2-7 and V is TRBV20-1; 8 bases fit TRBD2. CDR3 length: 12 residues. Per germline, CDR1 DFQATT and CDR2 SNEGSKA (reference sequence). The CDR3 nucleotides read TGCAGTGCTACCGGGGGGGAATACGAGCAGTGCTTC. It specifies CSATGGEYEQCF.

This chain uses TRBV15 with TRBJ2-3, with D possibly being TRBD1 or TRBD2 (6 bases each). Trimming left V 0 bases short and J 2 bases short, with 15 bases between. The germline CDR1 and CDR2 sequences are LNHNV and YYDKDF (reference sequence). This CDR3 contains 17 residues. CDR3 protein: CATSRDLPGANTDTQYF. The CDR3 coding sequence is TGTGCCACCAGCAGAGATCTTCCGGGGGCCAACACAGATACGCAGTATTTT.

Many counts were recorded for this clonotype. The V call is TRBV29-1, the J call TRBJ2-5; no clear D gene. The CDR3 has 15 residues. CDR1 and CDR2 (germline): SQVTM, ANQGSEA. V lost 7 bases, J lost 2 bases, and 20 bases lay in between. The CDR3 DNA sequence: TGCAGCGCCTCAGGCAGTGGACGGGCACAAGAGACCCAGTACTTC. Amino acid sequence: CSASGSGRAQETQYF.